A single sample is the source of the 9 T cell receptor beta chains below, sequenced in a study of T cell responses to AZD1222 COVID-19 vaccine. Assay: immunoSEQ multiplex PCR; the TCRdb copy retains only in-frame clones and omits some. The table shows over 110,000 clones, with roughly 92% occurring only once. This material consisted of peripheral blood, taken 28 days after the second AZD1222 dose. The receptors originated from an adult who received the AZD1222 COVID-19 vaccine.

The chain is built from TRBV9 and TRBJ1-4; D might be TRBD1 (5 bases). CDR3 length: 15 residues. The germline V gene encodes CDR1 SGDLS and CDR2 YYNGEE. Trimming stripped 4 bases from V and 0 bases from J, with 10 bases between. The CDR3 loop is CASSPGGATNEKLFF. The CDR3, as DNA: TGTGCCAGCAGCCCTGGAGGGGCAACTAATGAAAAACTGTTTTTT.

The CDR3 DNA is TGTGCCACCAGCAGAGATTGGGGGATGGATTCACCCCTCCACTTT. This gives the protein CATSRDWGMDSPLHF. The V call is TRBV15, the J call TRBJ1-6; weak D call: TRBD1 (5 bases). Deletions cut 0 bases from V and 8 bases from J, with 11 bases between. Per germline, CDR1 LNHNV and CDR2 YYDKDF (reference sequence). The CDR3 is 15 amino acids. The whole variable domain, filled in from reference TRBV15 and TRBJ1-6, reads DAMVIQNPRYQVTQFGKPVTLSCSQTLNHNVMYWYQQKSSQAPKLLFHYYDKDFNNEADTPDNFQSRRPNTSFCFLDIRSPGLGDTAMYLCATSRDWGMDSPLHFGNGTRLTVT.

The chain couples TRBV14 to TRBJ1-5; no reliable D call. Germline assignment: CDR1 SGHDN and CDR2 FVKESK. Trimming left V 1 base short and J 0 bases short, with 10 bases between. The CDR3 has 16 residues. The CDR3 sequence: CASSQGPGYSNQPQHF. CDR3 DNA sequence: TGTGCCAGCAGCCAAGGCCCCGGTTATAGCAATCAGCCCCAGCATTTT.

The genes are TRBV3-1 (or the pseudogene TRBV3-2) and TRBJ1-1; D not certain. V was trimmed by 1 base and J by 0 bases, leaving 6 bases between them. This CDR3 has 14 amino acids. The germline V gene has CDR1 LGHDT and CDR2 YNNKEL (reference sequence). The CDR3 DNA reads TGTGCCAGCAGCCAAGCAACCGTGAACACTGAAGCTTTCTTT. It codes for CASSQATVNTEAFF.

The chain is built from TRBV9 and TRBJ2-1; D is uncertain. Germline CDR1 and CDR2: SGDLS and YYNGEE. The CDR3 is made up of 16 amino acids. V was pared by 1 base and J by 8 bases, with 19 bases between. CDR3 sequence reads: CASSVSGASRSDEQFF. CDR3 DNA: TGTGCCAGCAGCGTATCTGGCGCTAGTCGGTCCGATGAGCAGTTCTTC. The full variable domain, in which reference TRBV9 and TRBJ2-1 provide the parts outside the CDR3, is DSGVTQTPKHLITATGQRVTLRCSPRSGDLSVYWYQQSLDQGLQFLIQYYNGEERAKGNILERFSAQQFPDLHSELNLSSLELGDSALYFCASSVSGASRSDEQFFGPGTRLTVL.

The chain carries TRBV7-9 and TRBJ1-2; 11 bases are a match to TRBD1. Germline CDR1 and CDR2: SEHNR and FQNEAQ (reference sequence). The trim removed 3 bases at V and 8 bases at J, leaving 20 bases unmatched. The CDR3 is 19 amino acids. The CDR3 protein is CASSLIPGQGVPPNKGYTF. The CDR3, as DNA: TGTGCCAGCAGCTTGATACCGGGACAGGGGGTACCTCCTAATAAGGGCTACACCTTC.

The V and J genes are TRBV7-9 and TRBJ1-1, with TRBD1 as a possible D gene (6 bases). With 6 bases removed from V and 2 bases from J, the gap between germline ends came to 19 bases. The CDR3 is 16 residues long. Germline CDR1 and CDR2: SEHNR and FQNEAQ (reference sequence). The CDR3 DNA follows: TGTGCCAGCAGTCCGGAGAGGGGGACCATCAACACTGAAGCTTTCTTT. Its protein product is CASSPERGTINTEAFF.

This clone showed up just once. The chain is built from TRBV18 and TRBJ1-2; D not certain. V shed 5 bases and J shed 5 bases, with 9 bases lying between them. The CDR3 totals 12 residues. Germline CDR1 and CDR2: KGHSH and LQKENI. CDR3 in amino acids: CASSVNIYGYTF. The CDR3 nucleotides are TGTGCCAGCTCAGTCAACATTTATGGCTACACCTTC.

A single count supports this clone. The chain uses TRBV19 and TRBJ1-5; no reliable D call. The CDR3 consists of 15 residues. CDR1 and CDR2 from the germline V gene are LNHDA and SQIVND (reference sequence). Trimming took off 4 bases at V and 2 bases at J, with 12 bases between the two ends. The CDR3 coding sequence is TGTGCCAGTAGTACCGTGGAGGGTGGCAATCAGCCCCAGCATTTT. Residues: CASSTVEGGNQPQHF.